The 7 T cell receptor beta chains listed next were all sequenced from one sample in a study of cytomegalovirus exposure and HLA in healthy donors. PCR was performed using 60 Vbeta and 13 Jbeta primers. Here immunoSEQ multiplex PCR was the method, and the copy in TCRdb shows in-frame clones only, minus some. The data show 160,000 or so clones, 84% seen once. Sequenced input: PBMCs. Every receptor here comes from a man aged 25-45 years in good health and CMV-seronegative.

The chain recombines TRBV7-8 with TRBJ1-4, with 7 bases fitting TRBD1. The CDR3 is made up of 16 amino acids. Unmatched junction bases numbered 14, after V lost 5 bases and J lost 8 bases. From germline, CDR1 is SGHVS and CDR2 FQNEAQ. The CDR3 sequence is CASSARRDSPKEKLFF. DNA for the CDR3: TGTGCCAGCAGCGCACGCAGGGACAGTCCAAAGGAAAAACTGTTTTTT.

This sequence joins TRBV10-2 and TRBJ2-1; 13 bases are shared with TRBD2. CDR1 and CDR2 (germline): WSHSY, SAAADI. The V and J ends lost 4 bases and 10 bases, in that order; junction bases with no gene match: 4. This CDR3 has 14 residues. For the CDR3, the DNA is TGCGCCAGCAGTGCTGTGGGACTAGCGGGGGAGCAGTTCTTC. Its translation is CASSAVGLAGEQFF.

Here the CDR3 reads CASSPGARTGELFF. CDR3 in DNA: TGCGCCAGCAGCCCAGGGGCTCGCACCGGGGAGCTGTTTTTT. This chain joins TRBV5-1 and TRBJ2-2; D is perhaps TRBD1 (6 bases). The CDR3 runs to 14 residues. V lost 4 bases, J lost 4 bases, and 11 bases lay in between. Germline CDR1 and CDR2: SGHRS and YFSETQ.

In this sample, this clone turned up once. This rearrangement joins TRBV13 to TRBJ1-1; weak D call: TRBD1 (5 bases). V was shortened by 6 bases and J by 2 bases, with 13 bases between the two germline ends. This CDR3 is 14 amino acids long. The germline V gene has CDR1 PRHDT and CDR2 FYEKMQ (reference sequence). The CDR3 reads CASSHSGGNTEAFF. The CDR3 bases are TGTGCCAGCAGTCACAGCGGGGGAAACACTGAAGCTTTCTTT.

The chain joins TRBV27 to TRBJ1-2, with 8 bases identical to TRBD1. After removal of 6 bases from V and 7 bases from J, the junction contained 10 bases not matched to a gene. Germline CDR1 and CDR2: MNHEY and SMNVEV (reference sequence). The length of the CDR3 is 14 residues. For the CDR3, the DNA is TGTGCCAGCAGACCTGCAGGGGGCGCGGGTGGCTACACCTTC. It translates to CASRPAGGAGGYTF.

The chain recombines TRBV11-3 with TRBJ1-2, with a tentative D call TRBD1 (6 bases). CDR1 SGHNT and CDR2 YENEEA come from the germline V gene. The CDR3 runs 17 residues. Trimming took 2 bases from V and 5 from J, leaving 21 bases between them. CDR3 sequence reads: CASSLRTAVPWGYGYTF. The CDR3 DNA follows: TGTGCCAGCAGCTTAAGGACAGCGGTGCCGTGGGGTTATGGCTACACCTTC.

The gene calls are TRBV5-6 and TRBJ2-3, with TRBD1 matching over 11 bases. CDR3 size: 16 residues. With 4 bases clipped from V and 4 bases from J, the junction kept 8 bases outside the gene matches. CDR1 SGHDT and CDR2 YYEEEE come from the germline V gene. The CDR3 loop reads CASSPFEDRGPDTQYF. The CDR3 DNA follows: TGTGCCAGCAGCCCTTTCGAGGACAGGGGGCCAGATACGCAGTATTTT.